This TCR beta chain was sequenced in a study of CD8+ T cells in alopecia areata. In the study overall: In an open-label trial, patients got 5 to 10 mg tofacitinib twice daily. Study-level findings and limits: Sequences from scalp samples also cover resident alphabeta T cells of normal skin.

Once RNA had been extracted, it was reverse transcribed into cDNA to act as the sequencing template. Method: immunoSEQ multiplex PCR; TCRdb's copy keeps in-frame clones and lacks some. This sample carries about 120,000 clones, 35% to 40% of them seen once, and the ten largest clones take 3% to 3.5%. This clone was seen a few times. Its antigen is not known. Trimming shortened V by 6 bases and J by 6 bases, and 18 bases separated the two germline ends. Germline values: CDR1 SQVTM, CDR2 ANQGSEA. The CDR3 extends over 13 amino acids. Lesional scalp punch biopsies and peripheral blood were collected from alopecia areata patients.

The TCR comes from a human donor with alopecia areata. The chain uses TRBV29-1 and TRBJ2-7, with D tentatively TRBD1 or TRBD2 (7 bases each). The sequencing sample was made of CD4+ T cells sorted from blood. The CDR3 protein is CSVRAGGEREQYF. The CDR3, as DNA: TGCAGCGTGAGGGCAGGGGGGGAGCGCGAGCAGTACTTC.